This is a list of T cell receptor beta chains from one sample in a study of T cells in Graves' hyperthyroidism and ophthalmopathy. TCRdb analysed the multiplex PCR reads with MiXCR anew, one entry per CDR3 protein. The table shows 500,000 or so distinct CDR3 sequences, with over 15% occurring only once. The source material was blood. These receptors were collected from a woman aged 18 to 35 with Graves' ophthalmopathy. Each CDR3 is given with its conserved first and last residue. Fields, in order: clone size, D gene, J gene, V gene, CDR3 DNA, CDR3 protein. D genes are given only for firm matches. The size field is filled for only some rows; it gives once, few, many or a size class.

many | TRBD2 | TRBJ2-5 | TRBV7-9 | TGTGCCAGCAGCTTACGGGAGGGACGGCAAGAGACCCAGTACTTC | CASSLREGRQETQYF
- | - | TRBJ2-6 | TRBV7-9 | TGTGCCAGCTCAGGAACCCGCTCTGGGGCCAACGTCCTGACTTTC | CASSGTRSGANVLTF
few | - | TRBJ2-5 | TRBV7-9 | TGTGCCAGCAGCTTAGTGGAGAGCCAAGAGACCCAGTACTTC | CASSLVESQETQYF
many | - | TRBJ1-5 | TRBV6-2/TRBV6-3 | TGTGCCAGCAGTTATGAAAGGCATTACAATCAGCCCCAGCATTTT | CASSYERHYNQPQHF
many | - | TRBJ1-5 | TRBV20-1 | TGCAGTGCTAGTCGGGAACGGGGCAATCAGCCCCAGCATTTT | CSASRERGNQPQHF
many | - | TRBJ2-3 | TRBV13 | TGTGCCAGCAGCTTAGAACTGTCGAAGACAGATACGCAGTATTTT | CASSLELSKTDTQYF
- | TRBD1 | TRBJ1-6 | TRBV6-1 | TGTGCCAGCAGTAGGCCGGGACAGGGGAATTCACCCCTCCACTTT | CASSRPGQGNSPLHF
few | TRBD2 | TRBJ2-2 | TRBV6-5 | TGTGCCAGCAGTTACCCACTTGGACTAGCGGAGACGAACACCGGGGAGCTGTTTTTT | CASSYPLGLAETNTGELFF
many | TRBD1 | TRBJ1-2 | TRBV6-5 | TGTGCCAGCAGTTACTCGCCAGGGGGCAGCTATGGCTACACCTTC | CASSYSPGGSYGYTF
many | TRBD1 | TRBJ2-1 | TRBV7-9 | TGTGCCAGCAGCCGGAACAGGGGTAGCTCCTACAATGAGCAGTTCTTC | CASSRNRGSSYNEQFF
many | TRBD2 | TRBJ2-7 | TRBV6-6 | TGTGCCAGCACCTCTCGAGTACTAGCGGGAGGTACGAGCTTCTACGAGCAGTACTTC | CASTSRVLAGGTSFYEQYF
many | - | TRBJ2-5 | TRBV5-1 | TGTGCCAGCAGCTTGGGTTTGGAGACCCAGTACTTC | CASSLGLETQYF
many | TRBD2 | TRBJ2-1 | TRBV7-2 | TGTGCCAGCAGCTCTAGCGGGAGGGCAATTAATGAGCAGTTCTTC | CASSSSGRAINEQFF
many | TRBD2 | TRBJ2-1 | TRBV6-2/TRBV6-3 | TGTGCCAGCAGTTACAACATAGCGGGAGTATACAATGAGCAGTTCTTC | CASSYNIAGVYNEQFF
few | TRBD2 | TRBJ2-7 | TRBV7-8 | TGTGCCAGCAGCTTATTCCTGGGGGGGAAGGGCTCCTACGAGCAGTACTTC | CASSLFLGGKGSYEQYF
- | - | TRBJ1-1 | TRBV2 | TGTGCCAGCAGAGACGACAGTCGGGCTTTCTTT | CASRDDSRAFF
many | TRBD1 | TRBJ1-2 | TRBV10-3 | TGTGCCACCACCCACACAGGGGCCTATGGCTACACCTTC | CATTHTGAYGYTF
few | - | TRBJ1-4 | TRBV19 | TGTGCCAGTAATACCGGGACAAGTAATGAAAAACTGTTTTTT | CASNTGTSNEKLFF
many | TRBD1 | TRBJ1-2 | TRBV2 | TGTGCCATCCTACGGGACAGGAGATATGGCTACACCTTC | CAILRDRRYGYTF
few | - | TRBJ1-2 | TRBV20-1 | TGCAGTGCTAGTGGCTCAAGGGGCTACACCTTC | CSASGSRGYTF
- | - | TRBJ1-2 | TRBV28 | TGTGTCAGCAGTTTGACCGCCACGGGGGGCTACACCTTC | CVSSLTATGGYTF
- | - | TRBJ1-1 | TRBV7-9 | TGTGCCAGCCGTTCCGTCATTTATCGTAACACTGAAGCTTTCTTT | CASRSVIYRNTEAFF
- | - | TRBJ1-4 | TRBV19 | TGTGCCAGTAGTATCGGCGCAGGGATGGCGGAAAAACTGTTTTTT | CASSIGAGMAEKLFF
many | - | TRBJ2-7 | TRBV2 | TGTGCCAGCATGGGGGGGACAGGACTTAACTACGAGCAGTACTTC | CASMGGTGLNYEQYF
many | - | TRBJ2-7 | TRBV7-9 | TGTGCCAGCAGCATCACACAGGGACATACCTACGAGCAGTACTTC | CASSITQGHTYEQYF
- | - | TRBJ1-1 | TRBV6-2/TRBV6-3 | TGTGCCAGCAGTACCGTCACTGAAGCTTTCTTT | CASSTVTEAFF
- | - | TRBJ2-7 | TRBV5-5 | TGTGCCAGCAGCTTGGCCGGCGGCCAGGTTGGGGACGAGCAGTACTTC | CASSLAGGQVGDEQYF
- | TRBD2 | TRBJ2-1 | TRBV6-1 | TGTGCCAGCAGTGAGTCATGGACTAGCGGGAGGGCCCAAAATGAGCAGTTCTTC | CASSESWTSGRAQNEQFF
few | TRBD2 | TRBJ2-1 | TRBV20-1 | TGCAGTGCTAGAGATCAAGGGACTAGCGATTATGAGCAGTTCTTC | CSARDQGTSDYEQFF
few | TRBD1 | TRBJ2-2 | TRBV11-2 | TGTGCCAGCATTCTGTGGACAGGGACTTATGAGGAGCTGTTTTTT | CASILWTGTYEELFF
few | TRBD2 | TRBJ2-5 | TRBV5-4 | TGTGCCAGCAGCTTGGGGGTGTCCCTAGCGGGAGGGGCAGAGACCCAGTACTTC | CASSLGVSLAGGAETQYF
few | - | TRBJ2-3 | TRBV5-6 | TGTGCCAGCAGCTTGGTCTTCCCCAGGGGCCCCGGAGATACGCAGTATTTT | CASSLVFPRGPGDTQYF
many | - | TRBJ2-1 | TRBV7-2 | TGTGCCAGCAGCTTAGCAATGAGCTCCTACAATGAGCAGTTCTTC | CASSLAMSSYNEQFF
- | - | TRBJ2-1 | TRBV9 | TGTGCCAGCAGCGTAGCTTCTAGCTTAAGTGAGCAGTTCTTC | CASSVASSLSEQFF
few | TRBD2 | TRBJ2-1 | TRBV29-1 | TGCAGCGGCGCGGGACTAGCGGGAGTCCATGAGCAGTTCTTC | CSGAGLAGVHEQFF
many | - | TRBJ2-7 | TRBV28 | TGTGCCAGCAGTTTAGGGGACACATTTTCCTACGAGCAGTACTTC | CASSLGDTFSYEQYF
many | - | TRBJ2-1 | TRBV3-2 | TGTGCCAGCAGCCCAAGTCCCGGGACAGGCTCCGAGCAGTTCTTC | CASSPSPGTGSEQFF
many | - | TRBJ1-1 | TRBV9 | TGTGCCAGCAGTACAGGCGGTGGCACTGAAGCTTTCTTT | CASSTGGGTEAFF
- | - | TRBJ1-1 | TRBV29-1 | TGCAGCGTCAGGTTCCAAATGAACACTGAAGCTTTCTTT | CSVRFQMNTEAFF
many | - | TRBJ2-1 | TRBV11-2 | TGTGCCAGCAGTCTCGGGGGTCCGTACAATGAGCAGTTCTTC | CASSLGGPYNEQFF
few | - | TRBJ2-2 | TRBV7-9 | TGTGCCAGCAGCTTAGCGCTCGGCAGGTCCACCGGGGAGCTGTTTTTT | CASSLALGRSTGELFF
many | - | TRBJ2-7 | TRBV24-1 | TGTGCCACCTCGCAGGGACCTTCCTACGAGCAGTACTTC | CATSQGPSYEQYF
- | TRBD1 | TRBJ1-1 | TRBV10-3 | TGTGCCATCGGTGGGCAGGGGGCATTGAACACTGAAGCTTTCTTT | CAIGGQGALNTEAFF